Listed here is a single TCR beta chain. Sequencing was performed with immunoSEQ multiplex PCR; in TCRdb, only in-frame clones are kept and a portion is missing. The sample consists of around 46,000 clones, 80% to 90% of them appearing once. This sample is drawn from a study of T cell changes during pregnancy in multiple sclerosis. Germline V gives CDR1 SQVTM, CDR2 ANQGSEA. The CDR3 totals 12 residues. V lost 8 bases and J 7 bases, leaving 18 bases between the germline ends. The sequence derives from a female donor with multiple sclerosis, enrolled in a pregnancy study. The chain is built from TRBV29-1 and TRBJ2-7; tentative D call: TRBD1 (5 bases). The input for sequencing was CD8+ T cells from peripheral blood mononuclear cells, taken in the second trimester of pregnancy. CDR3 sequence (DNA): TGCAGCAGCATGGGGCAGTTCAGGGAGCAGTACTTC. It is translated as CSSMGQFREQYF.